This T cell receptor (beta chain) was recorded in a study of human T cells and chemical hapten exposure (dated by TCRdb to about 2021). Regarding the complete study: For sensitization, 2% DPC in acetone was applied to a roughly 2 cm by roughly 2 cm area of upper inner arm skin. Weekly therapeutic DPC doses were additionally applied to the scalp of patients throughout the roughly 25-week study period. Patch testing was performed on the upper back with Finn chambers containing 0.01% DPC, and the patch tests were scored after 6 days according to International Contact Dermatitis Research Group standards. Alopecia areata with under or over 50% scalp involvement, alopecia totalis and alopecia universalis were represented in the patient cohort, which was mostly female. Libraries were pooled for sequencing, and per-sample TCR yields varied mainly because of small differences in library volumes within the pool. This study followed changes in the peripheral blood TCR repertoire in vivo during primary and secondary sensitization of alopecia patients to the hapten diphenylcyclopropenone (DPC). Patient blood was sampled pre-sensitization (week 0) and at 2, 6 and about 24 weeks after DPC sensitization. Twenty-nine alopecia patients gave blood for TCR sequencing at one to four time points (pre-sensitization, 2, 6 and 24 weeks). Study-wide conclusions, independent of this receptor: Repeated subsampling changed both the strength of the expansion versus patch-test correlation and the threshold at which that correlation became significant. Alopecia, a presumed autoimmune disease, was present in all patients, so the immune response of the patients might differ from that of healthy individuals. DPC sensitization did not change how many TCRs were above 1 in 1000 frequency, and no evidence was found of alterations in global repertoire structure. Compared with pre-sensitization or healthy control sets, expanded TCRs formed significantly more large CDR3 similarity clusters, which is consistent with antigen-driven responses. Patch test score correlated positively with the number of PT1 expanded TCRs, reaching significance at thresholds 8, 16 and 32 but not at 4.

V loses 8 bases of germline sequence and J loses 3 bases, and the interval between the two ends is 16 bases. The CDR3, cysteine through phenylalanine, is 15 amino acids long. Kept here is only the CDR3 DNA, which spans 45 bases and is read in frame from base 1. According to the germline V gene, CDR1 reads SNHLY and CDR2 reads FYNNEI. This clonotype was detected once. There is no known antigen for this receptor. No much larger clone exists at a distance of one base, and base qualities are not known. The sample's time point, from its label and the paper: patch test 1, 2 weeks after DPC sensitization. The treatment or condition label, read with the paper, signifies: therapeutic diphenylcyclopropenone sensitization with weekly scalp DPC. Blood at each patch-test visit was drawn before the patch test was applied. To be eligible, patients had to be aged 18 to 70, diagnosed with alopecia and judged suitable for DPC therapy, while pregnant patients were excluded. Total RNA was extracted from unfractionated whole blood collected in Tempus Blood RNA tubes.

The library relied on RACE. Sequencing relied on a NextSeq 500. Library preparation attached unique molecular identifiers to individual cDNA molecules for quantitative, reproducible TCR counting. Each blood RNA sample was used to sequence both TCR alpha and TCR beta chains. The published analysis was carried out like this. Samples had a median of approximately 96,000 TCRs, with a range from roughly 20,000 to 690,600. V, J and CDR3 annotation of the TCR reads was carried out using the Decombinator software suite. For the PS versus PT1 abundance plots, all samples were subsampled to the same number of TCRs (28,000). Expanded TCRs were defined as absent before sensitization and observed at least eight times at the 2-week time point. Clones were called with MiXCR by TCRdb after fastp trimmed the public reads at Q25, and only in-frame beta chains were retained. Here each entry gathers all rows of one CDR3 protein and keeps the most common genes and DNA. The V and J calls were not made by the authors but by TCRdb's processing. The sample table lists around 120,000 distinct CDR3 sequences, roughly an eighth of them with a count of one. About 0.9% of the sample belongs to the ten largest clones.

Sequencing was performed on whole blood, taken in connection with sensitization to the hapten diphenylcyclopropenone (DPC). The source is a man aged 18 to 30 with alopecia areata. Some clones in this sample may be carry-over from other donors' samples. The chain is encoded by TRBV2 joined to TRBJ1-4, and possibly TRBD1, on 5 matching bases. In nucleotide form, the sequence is TGTGCCAGCCTCTTCGTATGGGGACCTAATGAAAAACTGTTTTTT. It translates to CASLFVWGPNEKLFF. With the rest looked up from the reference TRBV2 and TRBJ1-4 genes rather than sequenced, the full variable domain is EPEVTQTPSHQVTQMGQEVILRCVPISNHLYFYWYRQILGQKVEFLVSFYNNEISEKSEIFDDQFSVERPDGSNFTLKIRSTKLEDSAMYFCASLFVWGPNEKLFFGSGTQLSVL.